These 9 T cell receptor beta chains share one sample of origin, sequenced in a study of T cell changes during pregnancy in multiple sclerosis. Sequenced by immunoSEQ multiplex PCR; TCRdb stores in-frame clones only, minus some. The data hold tens of thousands of clones, with approximately 88% observed a single time. The input for sequencing was CD4+ T cells from peripheral blood mononuclear cells, taken in the first trimester of pregnancy. The origin of the receptors is a female donor with multiple sclerosis, enrolled in a pregnancy study.

The chain has TRBV14 and TRBJ1-3; 7 bases fit TRBD1. This CDR3 spans 15 amino acids. Per germline, CDR1 SGHDN and CDR2 FVKESK. The V and J ends lost 3 bases and 0 bases, in that order; junction bases with no gene match: 2. The CDR3 coding sequence is TGTGCCAGCAGCCAGGGACAGTTCTCTGGAAACACCATATATTTT. Translated, it gives CASSQGQFSGNTIYF.

This sequence joins TRBV30 and TRBJ1-3; D unclear. The CDR3 spans 13 residues. Germline lookup yields CDR1 GTSNPN and CDR2 SVGIG (reference sequence). V dropped 3 bases and J dropped 3 bases, with 9 bases sitting between them. Written as DNA, the CDR3 is TGTGCCTGGAGCCGAAACAGTGGAAACACCATATATTTT. This gives the protein CAWSRNSGNTIYF.

The chain uses TRBV29-1 and TRBJ2-1; 13 bases match TRBD2. CDR1 is SQVTM, CDR2 ANQGSEA, per germline. This CDR3 has 14 amino acids. V gave up 8 bases and J gave up 8 bases; unmatched junction bases: 9. Written as DNA, the CDR3 is TGCAGCATTAAGACTAGCGGGAGGCAGGATGAGCAGTTCTTC. Its translation: CSIKTSGRQDEQFF.

This chain joins TRBV15 and TRBJ2-7, with 8 bases lining up with TRBD1. The CDR3 spans 17 residues. V was pared by 1 base and J by 2 bases, with 10 bases of the junction left unmatched. The germline CDR1 and CDR2 sequences are LNHNV and YYDKDF (reference sequence). CDR3 coding DNA: TGTGCCACCAGCAGAGCTACACGACAGGGGCTAACCTACGAGCAGTACTTC. Amino acid sequence: CATSRATRQGLTYEQYF.

The chain combines TRBV19 with TRBJ2-7; D might be TRBD1 (5 bases). Per germline, CDR1 LNHDA and CDR2 SQIVND (reference sequence). The CDR3 loop spans 14 amino acids. V gave up 7 bases and J gave up 0 bases, with 13 bases separating them. DNA of the CDR3: TGTGCCAGTACCCAAGACAGTTCCTCCTACGAGCAGTACTTC. Amino acid sequence: CASTQDSSSYEQYF.

The chain has TRBV10-3 and TRBJ2-7; possible D gene TRBD1, 5 bases. Between the trimmed V and J ends, which lost 8 bases and 6 bases, there was a span of 17 bases. Germline V gene sequence: CDR1 ENHRY, CDR2 SYGVKD. This CDR3 is 13 amino acids long. CDR3 sequence: CAIGKAGQGEQYF. The CDR3 DNA reads as TGTGCCATCGGTAAGGCTGGTCAGGGCGAGCAGTACTTC.

V usage is TRBV25-1 and J usage is TRBJ2-7; D is possibly TRBD2 (5 bases). The germline CDR1 and CDR2 sequences are MGHDK and SYGVNS. V shed 4 bases and J shed 5 bases, with 9 bases lying between them. This CDR3 has 12 amino acids. CDR3 bases: TGTGCCAGCAGTGGGGTCGGGAACGAGCAGTACTTC. Translating gives CASSGVGNEQYF.

This rearrangement joins TRBV7-9 to TRBJ2-6; TRBD1 matches at 11 bases. The J segment lost 4 bases and the V segment lost 5 bases, leaving 10 bases of the junction unmatched. Germline V gives CDR1 SEHNR, CDR2 FQNEAQ (reference sequence). This CDR3 region has 18 residues. The CDR3 spells CASSRRDRGLSGANVLTF. The CDR3 nucleotides are TGTGCCAGCAGCCGCCGGGACAGGGGGTTGTCGGGGGCCAACGTCCTGACTTTC.

This chain links TRBV29-1 with TRBJ2-7; a weak D match, TRBD1 (6 bases). Between the trimmed V and J ends, which lost 6 bases and 0 bases, there was a span of 15 bases. The CDR3 is made up of 14 amino acids. From germline, CDR1 is SQVTM and CDR2 ANQGSEA. CDR3 DNA sequence: TGCAGCGTAGCACAGGGAGTTGGCTCCTACGAGCAGTACTTC. Its protein product is CSVAQGVGSYEQYF.